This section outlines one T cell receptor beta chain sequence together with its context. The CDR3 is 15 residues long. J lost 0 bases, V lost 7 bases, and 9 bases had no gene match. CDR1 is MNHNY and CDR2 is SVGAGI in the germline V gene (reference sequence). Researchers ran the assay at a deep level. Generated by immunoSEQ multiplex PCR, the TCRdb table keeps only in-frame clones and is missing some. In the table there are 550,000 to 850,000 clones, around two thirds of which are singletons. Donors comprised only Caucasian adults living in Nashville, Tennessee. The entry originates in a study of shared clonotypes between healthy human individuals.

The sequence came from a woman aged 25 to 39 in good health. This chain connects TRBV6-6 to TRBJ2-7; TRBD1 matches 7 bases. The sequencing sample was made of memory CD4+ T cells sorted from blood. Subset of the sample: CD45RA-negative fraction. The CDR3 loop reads CASTNRQGSSYEQYF. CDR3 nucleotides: TGTGCCAGCACTAACCGACAGGGAAGCTCCTACGAGCAGTACTTC.